This TCR beta chain was identified in a study of blood T cell repertoires in COVID-19. In the study overall: Samples representing acute and convalescent COVID-19 were sourced from the United States, Italy and Spain. T cells, B-cell-depleted T cells, or PBMCs supplied cDNA or gDNA.

Generated by immunoSEQ multiplex PCR, the TCRdb table keeps only in-frame clones and is missing some. The repertoire has roughly 190,000 clones, about 80% of them found once; the top ten carry more than 6.5%. This CDR3 has 17 amino acids. The V end lost 0 bases, the J end lost 0 bases, and 12 bases lay between the germline ends. The germline V gene has CDR1 MDHEN and CDR2 SYDVKM. This chain uses TRBV28 with TRBJ2-4; D is uncertain. The sample consisted of peripheral blood. The receptor was isolated from a woman between 50 and 59 years old with active or convalescent COVID-19. CDR3: CASSLWGTALAKNIQYF. In DNA, the CDR3 is TGTGCCAGCAGTTTATGGGGCACAGCCCTAGCCAAAAACATTCAGTACTTC.